This T cell receptor beta chain originates from a study of cytomegalovirus exposure and HLA in healthy donors. General study points: In a later analysis, about 17,000 TCR beta sequences were associated with HLA alleles at 0.05 false discovery rate. Available immune exposure information was restricted to CMV serostatus only. Equally common other TCR beta chains were less clonally expanded than HLA-associated ones, a later analysis found.

Both 60 Vbeta primers and 13 Jbeta primers went into the PCR. Sequenced by immunoSEQ multiplex PCR; TCRdb stores in-frame clones only, minus some. The table shows more than 200,000 clones, with around 85% occurring only once. The CDR3 is made up of 13 amino acids. Germline lookup yields CDR1 LNHDA and CDR2 SQIVND (reference sequence). V trimming: 7 bases; J trimming: 11 bases; junction bases outside the gene matches: 9. Points on this clone: Its antigen remains unidentified.

The sequencing input was PBMCs. This sequence originates from a human donor in good health. This chain connects TRBV19 to TRBJ2-1, with 9 positions matching TRBD2. As DNA, the CDR3 is TGTGCCAGTAAACCCAGCGGGAGGACTAAGCAGTTCTTC. Translated, it gives CASKPSGRTKQFF.